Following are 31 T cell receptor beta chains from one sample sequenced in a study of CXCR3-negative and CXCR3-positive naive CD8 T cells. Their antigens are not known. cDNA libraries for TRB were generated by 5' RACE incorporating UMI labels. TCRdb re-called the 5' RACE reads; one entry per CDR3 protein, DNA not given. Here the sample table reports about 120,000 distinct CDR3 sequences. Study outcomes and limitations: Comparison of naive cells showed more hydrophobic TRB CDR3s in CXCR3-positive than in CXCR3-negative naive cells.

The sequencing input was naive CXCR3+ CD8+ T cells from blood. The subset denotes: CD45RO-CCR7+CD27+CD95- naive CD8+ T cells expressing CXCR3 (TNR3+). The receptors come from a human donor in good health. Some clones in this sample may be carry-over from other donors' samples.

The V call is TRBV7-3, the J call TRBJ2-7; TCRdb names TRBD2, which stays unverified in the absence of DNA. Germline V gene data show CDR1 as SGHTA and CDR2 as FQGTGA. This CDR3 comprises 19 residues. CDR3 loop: CASSLILAERLLSSYEQYF.

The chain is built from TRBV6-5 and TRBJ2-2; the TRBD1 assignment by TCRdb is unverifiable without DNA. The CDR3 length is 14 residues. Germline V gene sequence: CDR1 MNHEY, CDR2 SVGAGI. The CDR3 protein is CASSSGANTGELFF.

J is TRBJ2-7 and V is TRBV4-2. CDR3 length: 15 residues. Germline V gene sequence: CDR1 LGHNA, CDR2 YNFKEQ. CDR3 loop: CASSQDKTGPYEQYF.

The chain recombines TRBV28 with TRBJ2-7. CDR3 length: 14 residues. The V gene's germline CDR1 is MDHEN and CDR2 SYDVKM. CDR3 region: CASSWASSPYEQYF.

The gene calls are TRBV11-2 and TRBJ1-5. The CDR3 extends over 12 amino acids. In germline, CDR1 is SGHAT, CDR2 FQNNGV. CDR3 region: CASSLPNQPQHF.

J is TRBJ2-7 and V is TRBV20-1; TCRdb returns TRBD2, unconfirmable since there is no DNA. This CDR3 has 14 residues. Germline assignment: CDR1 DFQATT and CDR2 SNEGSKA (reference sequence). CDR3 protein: CSASSGPEPYEQYF.

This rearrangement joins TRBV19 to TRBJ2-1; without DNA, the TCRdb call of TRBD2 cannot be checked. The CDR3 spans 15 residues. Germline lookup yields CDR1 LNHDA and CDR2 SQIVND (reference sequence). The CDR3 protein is CASSIGGGAYNEQFF.

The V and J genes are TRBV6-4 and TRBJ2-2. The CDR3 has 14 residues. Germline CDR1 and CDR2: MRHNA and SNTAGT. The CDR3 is CASSERTDTGELFF.

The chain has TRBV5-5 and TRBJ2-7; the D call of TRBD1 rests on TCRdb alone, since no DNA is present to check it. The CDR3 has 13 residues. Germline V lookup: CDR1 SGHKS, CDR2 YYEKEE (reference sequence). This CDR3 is CASSWTDTYEQYF.

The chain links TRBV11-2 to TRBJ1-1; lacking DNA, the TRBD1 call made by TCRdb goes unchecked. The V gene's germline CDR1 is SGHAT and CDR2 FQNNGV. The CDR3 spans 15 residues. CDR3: CASSFSTGLSTEAFF.

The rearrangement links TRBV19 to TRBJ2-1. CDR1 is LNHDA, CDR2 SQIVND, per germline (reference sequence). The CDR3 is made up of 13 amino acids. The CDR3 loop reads CASSTALGNEQFF. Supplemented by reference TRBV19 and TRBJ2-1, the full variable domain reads DGGITQSPKYLFRKEGQNVTLSCEQNLNHDAMYWYRQDPGQGLRLIYYSQIVNDFQKGDIAEGYSVSREKKESFPLTVTSAQKNPTAFYLCASSTALGNEQFFGPGTRLTVL.

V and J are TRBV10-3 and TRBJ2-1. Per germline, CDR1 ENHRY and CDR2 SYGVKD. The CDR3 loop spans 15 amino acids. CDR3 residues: CAIAIASEPYNEQFF.

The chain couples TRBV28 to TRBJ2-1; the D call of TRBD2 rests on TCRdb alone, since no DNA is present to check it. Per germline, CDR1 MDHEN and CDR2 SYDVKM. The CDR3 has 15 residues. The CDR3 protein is CASSPWREADNEQFF.

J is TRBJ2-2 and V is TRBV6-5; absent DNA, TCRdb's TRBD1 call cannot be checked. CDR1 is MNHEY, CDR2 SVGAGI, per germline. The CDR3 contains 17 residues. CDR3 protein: CASSYSIQGGVPGELFF.

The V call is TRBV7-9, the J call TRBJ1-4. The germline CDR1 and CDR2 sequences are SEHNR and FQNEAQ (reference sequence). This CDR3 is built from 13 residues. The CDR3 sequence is CASTRDSGEKLFF.

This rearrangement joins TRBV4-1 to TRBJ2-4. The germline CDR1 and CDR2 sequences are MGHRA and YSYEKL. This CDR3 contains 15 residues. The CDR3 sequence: CASSTLGQAKNIQYF.

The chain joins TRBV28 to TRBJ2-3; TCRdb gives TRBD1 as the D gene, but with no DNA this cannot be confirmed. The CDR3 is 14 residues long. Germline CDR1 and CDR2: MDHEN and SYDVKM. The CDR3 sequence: CASRQRAPGDTQYF.

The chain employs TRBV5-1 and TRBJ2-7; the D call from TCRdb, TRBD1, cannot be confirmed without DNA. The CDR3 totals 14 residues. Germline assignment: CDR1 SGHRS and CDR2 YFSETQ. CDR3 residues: CASSLEDRVYEQYF. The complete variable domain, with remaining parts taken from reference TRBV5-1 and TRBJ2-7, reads KAGVTQTPRYLIKTRGQQVTLSCSPISGHRSVSWYQQTPGQGLQFLFEYFSETQRNKGNFPGRFSGRQFSNSRSEMNVSTLELGDSALYLCASSLEDRVYEQYFGPGTRLTVT.

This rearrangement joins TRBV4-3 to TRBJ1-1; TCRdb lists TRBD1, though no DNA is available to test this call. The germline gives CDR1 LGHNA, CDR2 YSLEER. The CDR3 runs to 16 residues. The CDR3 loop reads CASSQAPGPRITEAFF.

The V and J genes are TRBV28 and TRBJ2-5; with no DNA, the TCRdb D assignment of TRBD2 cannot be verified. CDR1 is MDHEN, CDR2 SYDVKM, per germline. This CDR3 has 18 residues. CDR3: CASSPVRRAGGHQETQYF. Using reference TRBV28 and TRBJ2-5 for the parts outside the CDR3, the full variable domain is DVKVTQSSRYLVKRTGEKVFLECVQDMDHENMFWYRQDPGLGLRLIYFSYDVKMKEKGDIPEGYSVSREKKERFSLILESASTNQTSMYLCASSPVRRAGGHQETQYFGPGTRLLVL.

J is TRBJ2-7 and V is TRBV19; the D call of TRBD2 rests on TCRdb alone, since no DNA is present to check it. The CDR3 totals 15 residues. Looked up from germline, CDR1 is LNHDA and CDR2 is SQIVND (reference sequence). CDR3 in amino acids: CASSIMASGADEQYF.

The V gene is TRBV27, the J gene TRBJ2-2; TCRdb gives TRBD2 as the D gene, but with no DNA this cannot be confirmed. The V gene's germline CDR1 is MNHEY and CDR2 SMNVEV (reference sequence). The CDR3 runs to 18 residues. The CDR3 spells CASSPDGASGRGAGELFF.

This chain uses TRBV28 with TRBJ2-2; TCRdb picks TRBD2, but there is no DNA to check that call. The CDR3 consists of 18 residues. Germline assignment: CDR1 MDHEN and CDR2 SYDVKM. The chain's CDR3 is CASSLGPRLAENTGELFF.

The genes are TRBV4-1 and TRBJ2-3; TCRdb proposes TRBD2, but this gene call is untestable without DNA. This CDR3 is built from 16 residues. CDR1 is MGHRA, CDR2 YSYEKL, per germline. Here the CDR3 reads CASSQEWEADGDTQYF.

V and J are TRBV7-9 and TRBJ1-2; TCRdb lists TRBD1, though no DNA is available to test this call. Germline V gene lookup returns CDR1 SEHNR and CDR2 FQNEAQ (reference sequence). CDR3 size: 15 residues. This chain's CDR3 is CASSLAITGATGYTF.

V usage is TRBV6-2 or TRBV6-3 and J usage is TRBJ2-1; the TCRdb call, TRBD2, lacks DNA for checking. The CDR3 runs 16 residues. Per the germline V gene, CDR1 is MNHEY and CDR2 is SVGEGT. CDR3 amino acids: CASSTPLAGGPNEQFF.

CDR3 sequence: CASLFTDTQYF. V usage is TRBV6-2 or TRBV6-3 and J usage is TRBJ2-3. The CDR3 consists of 11 residues. Germline lookup yields CDR1 MNHEY and CDR2 SVGEGT.

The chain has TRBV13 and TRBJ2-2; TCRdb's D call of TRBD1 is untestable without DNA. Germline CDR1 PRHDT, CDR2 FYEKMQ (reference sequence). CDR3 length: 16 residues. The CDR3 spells CASSSPGQGNTGELFF.

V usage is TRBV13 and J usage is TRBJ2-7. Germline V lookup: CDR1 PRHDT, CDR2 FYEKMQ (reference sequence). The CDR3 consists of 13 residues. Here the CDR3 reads CASIRRGSYEQYF.

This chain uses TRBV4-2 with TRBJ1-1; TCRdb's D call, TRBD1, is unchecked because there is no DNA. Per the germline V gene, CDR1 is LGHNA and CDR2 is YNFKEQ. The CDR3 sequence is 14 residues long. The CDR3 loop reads CASSPETGRTEAFF.

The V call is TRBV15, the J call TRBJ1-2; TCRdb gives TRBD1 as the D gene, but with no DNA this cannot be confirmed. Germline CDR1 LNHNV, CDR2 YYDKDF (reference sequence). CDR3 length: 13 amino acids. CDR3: CATSRDRGQGNTF.